The rows below give T cell receptor beta chains drawn from one sample of a study of cytomegalovirus exposure and HLA in healthy donors. Repertoires were generated with immunoSEQ multiplex PCR, while TCRdb's copy carries only in-frame clones and drops some. The sample lists under 130,000 clones; less than 80% were seen once. Input material: PBMCs. These receptors all stem from a man aged 25 to 40 in good health and CMV-seronegative. CDR3s include the opening cysteine and the closing phenylalanine or tryptophan. The order of the fields is D gene, clone size, V gene, J gene, CDR3 DNA, CDR3 protein. A D gene is named only where the DNA matches it firmly. For some rows the clone size is stated as once, few or many, or as a class when expanded; others skip it.

TRBD2	-	TRBV5-5	TRBJ2-2	TGTGCCAGCAGCTTACTAGCGGGAGAGAACACCGGGGAGCTGTTTTTT	CASSLLAGENTGELFF
-	-	TRBV9	TRBJ1-3	TGTGCCAGCAGCACTCTACAGGGTCGCTCTGGAAACACCATATATTTT	CASSTLQGRSGNTIYF
-	-	TRBV6-4	TRBJ2-7	TGTGCCAGCAGTGATTCTCTAAGGACAGCTCGCTCCTACGAGCAGTACTTC	CASSDSLRTARSYEQYF
-	-	TRBV7-9	TRBJ2-3	TGTGCCAGCAGCTTGGGCCTAACCCCTGATCTCACAGATACGCAGTATTTT	CASSLGLTPDLTDTQYF
-	once	TRBV30	TRBJ1-1	TGTGCCTGGAACGCAGGGAGGACTGAAGCTTTCTTT	CAWNAGRTEAFF
TRBD1	-	TRBV4-3	TRBJ2-7	TGCGCCAGCAGCCAAGACAGGGACAGCTCCTACGAGCAGTACTTC	CASSQDRDSSYEQYF
-	-	TRBV19	TRBJ2-1	TGTGCCAGTAGTATAGTGCGATGGGGGGATTTTTACAATGAGCAGTTCTTC	CASSIVRWGDFYNEQFF
TRBD2	-	TRBV19	TRBJ2-3	TGTGCCAGTACCGAACTAGCGGGAGGGAGTCATACGCAGTATTTT	CASTELAGGSHTQYF
-	few	TRBV27	TRBJ1-2	TGTGCCAGCACCAGGGGCAAAGGGTTTGGCTACACCTTC	CASTRGKGFGYTF
-	-	TRBV7-2	TRBJ1-5	TGTGCCAGCAGCGATAACTATTTGGGCAGGGGTAAGAATCAGCCCCAGCATTTT	CASSDNYLGRGKNQPQHF
TRBD1	-	TRBV30	TRBJ1-1	TGTGCCTGGGTGGGACAGGCGACTGAAGCTTTCTTT	CAWVGQATEAFF
-	-	TRBV2	TRBJ2-7	TGTGCCAGCAGCTCGGCGACGGGACTGAACGAGCAGTACTTC	CASSSATGLNEQYF
-	-	TRBV28	TRBJ1-4	TGTGCCAGCAGTCCCTCCCAAGACGTGGAGTCTGAAAAACTGTTTTTT	CASSPSQDVESEKLFF
TRBD1	-	TRBV12-5	TRBJ2-7	TGTGCTAGTGGACCCAAAGGGACAGGGCTAGAGCAGTACTTC	CASGPKGTGLEQYF
TRBD1	-	TRBV10-3	TRBJ1-4	TGTGCCATCAGGTCGGGACAGGTTAATGAAAAACTGTTTTTT	CAIRSGQVNEKLFF
TRBD1	-	TRBV7-2	TRBJ2-4	TGTGCCAGCAGCTTAGGGACAGGGGGCTTCATTCAGTACTTC	CASSLGTGGFIQYF
-	few	TRBV7-9	TRBJ1-1	TGTGCCAGCAGCTTAGTTACAGGGAACACTGAAGCTTTCTTT	CASSLVTGNTEAFF
-	-	TRBV5-5	TRBJ2-2	TGTGCCAGCAGCTTGCAACTGGTACCCGGGGAGCTGTTTTTT	CASSLQLVPGELFF
TRBD2	few	TRBV2	TRBJ2-3	TGTGCCAGCAGCGAAACCCGCGGGGGGAGCACAGATACGCAGTATTTT	CASSETRGGSTDTQYF
TRBD2	-	TRBV7-9	TRBJ2-3	TGTGCCAGCAGCTTAGCATTACAGGCGGGGGTCACAGATACGCAGTATTTT	CASSLALQAGVTDTQYF
-	-	TRBV18	TRBJ1-1	TGTGCCAGCTCACCACGAACTCAGGGGATGAACACTGAAGCTTTCTTT	CASSPRTQGMNTEAFF
TRBD1	once	TRBV10-1	TRBJ2-3	TGCGCCAGCAGTGAGGCGACAGGGGGTCGCACAGATACGCAGTATTTT	CASSEATGGRTDTQYF
TRBD1	-	TRBV7-9	TRBJ2-5	TGTGCCAGCAGCCTTCGGTCAGGGGGCATGGAGACCCAGTACTTC	CASSLRSGGMETQYF
-	-	TRBV28	TRBJ1-5	TGTGCCAGCAGAGACAGAGGTGAGCAGCCCCAGCATTTT	CASRDRGEQPQHF
-	-	TRBV2	TRBJ1-1	TGTGCCAGCACCGATACACCACCGAGGAGGAACACTGAAGCTTTCTTT	CASTDTPPRRNTEAFF
TRBD1	few	TRBV19	TRBJ2-3	TGTGCCAGTAAATTAAGCGGGACAGGGCTTTTCACAGATACGCAGTATTTT	CASKLSGTGLFTDTQYF
TRBD2	-	TRBV15	TRBJ2-3	TGTGCCACCAGCAGAGATGGCGGGGGGGCCTTATATACGCAGTATTTT	CATSRDGGGALYTQYF
TRBD1	-	TRBV10-3	TRBJ1-4	TGTGCCACCCATGGACAGGAGGACGCAACTAATGAAAAACTGTTTTTT	CATHGQEDATNEKLFF
TRBD1	-	TRBV11-2	TRBJ1-6	TGTGCCAGCAGCTTGGGACAGGGGGCCTATTCACCCCTCCACTTT	CASSLGQGAYSPLHF
-	once	TRBV7-2	TRBJ2-7	TGTGCCAGCAGCTTAGTCTGGGCAGAAGAGCAGTACTTC	CASSLVWAEEQYF
-	few	TRBV5-4	TRBJ1-1	TGTGCCAGCAGCTCTCTTCGGACTGAGAACACTGAAGCTTTCTTT	CASSSLRTENTEAFF
-	few	TRBV11-2	TRBJ2-5	TGTGCCAGCAGCTTAGTCGGGGGTGACCTAGAGACCCAGTACTTC	CASSLVGGDLETQYF
-	-	TRBV10-3	TRBJ2-1	TGTGCCACGACGTGGGGGCTAGCGGCCGAAAATGAGCAGTTCTTC	CATTWGLAAENEQFF
TRBD1	-	TRBV10-3	TRBJ1-1	TGTGCCATCAGGGGGACAGAGAACACTGAAGCTTTCTTT	CAIRGTENTEAFF
TRBD1	-	TRBV18	TRBJ2-7	TGTGCCAGCTCACCTGACAGGGGCGTATGGTCGGAGCAGTACTTC	CASSPDRGVWSEQYF
-	few	TRBV6-5	TRBJ2-3	TGTGCCAGCAGGGAAACAGGAAATATAGATACGCAGTATTTT	CASRETGNIDTQYF
-	-	TRBV6-1	TRBJ1-4	TGTGCCAGCAGTGAAGCGGCAGGGTTTGAAAAACTGTTTTTT	CASSEAAGFEKLFF
-	-	TRBV6-1	TRBJ1-4	TGTGCCAGCAGTCAAACAGTTAATGAAAAACTGTTTTTT	CASSQTVNEKLFF
TRBD1	-	TRBV4-3	TRBJ1-4	TGCGCCAGCAGCCAAGATCGGGCGGGACAGCTTAATGAAAAACTGTTTTTT	CASSQDRAGQLNEKLFF
TRBD2	-	TRBV11-2	TRBJ2-1	TGTGCCAGCAGTTCACTAGCGGGGCGCTACAATGAGCAGTTCTTC	CASSSLAGRYNEQFF
-	-	TRBV18	TRBJ1-1	TGTGCCAGCTCGACAGGGAACACTGAAGCTTTCTTT	CASSTGNTEAFF
-	-	TRBV29-1	TRBJ1-1	TGCAGCGTTGCCCGAGGGTCGAGCACTGAAGCTTTCTTT	CSVARGSSTEAFF
TRBD2	-	TRBV11-2	TRBJ2-5	TGTGCCAGCAGCCCTACTAGCGGGGGCCTCCAAGAGACCCAGTACTTC	CASSPTSGGLQETQYF
TRBD1	-	TRBV7-6	TRBJ1-6	TGTGCCAGCAGCTTGATGACAGGGGATTCACCCCTCCACTTT	CASSLMTGDSPLHF
-	-	TRBV5-6	TRBJ2-5	TGTGCCAGCAGCTTGCCACAGCTCCAAGAGACCCAGTACTTC	CASSLPQLQETQYF
TRBD1	-	TRBV11-2	TRBJ2-7	TGTGCCAGCAGCTCCCCAAGGGGGCCTCGGTACGAGCAGTACTTC	CASSSPRGPRYEQYF
-	-	TRBV4-3	TRBJ1-2	TGCGCCAGCAGCCAAGTGTACGATCCGGGTTCAGTGTATGGCTACACCTTC	CASSQVYDPGSVYGYTF
TRBD1	-	TRBV5-4	TRBJ2-1	TGTGCCAGCAGCTTGTCTCAGGGGGCGTTCAATGAGCAGTTCTTC	CASSLSQGAFNEQFF
TRBD1	-	TRBV6-6	TRBJ2-7	TGTGCCAGCAGTTACTCGAGGGGGGACAGGATCGAGCAGTACTTC	CASSYSRGDRIEQYF
TRBD1	-	TRBV5-6	TRBJ1-1	TGTGCCAGCAGCCGGGGACAGCTGAACACTGAAGCTTTCTTT	CASSRGQLNTEAFF
TRBD1	-	TRBV30	TRBJ2-5	TGTGCCTGGAGTGTGGGGGACAGCAAAGAGACCCAGTACTTC	CAWSVGDSKETQYF
TRBD1	-	TRBV11-2	TRBJ1-5	TGTGCCAGCTCCGGGACAGGGTTTCAGCCCCAGCATTTT	CASSGTGFQPQHF
-	-	TRBV6-5	TRBJ1-1	TGTGCCAGCAGTCGACAGACGACCTTTAACACTGAAGCTTTCTTT	CASSRQTTFNTEAFF
-	-	TRBV5-4	TRBJ1-2	TGTGCCAGCAGCTTGTTCGGGGAGGTCGGGTTGTCTGATGGCTACACCTTC	CASSLFGEVGLSDGYTF
TRBD1	-	TRBV4-1	TRBJ2-1	TGCGCCAGCAGCCATCCCACGGGACAGGGTTATAATGAGCAGTTCTTC	CASSHPTGQGYNEQFF
-	-	TRBV28	TRBJ2-7	TGTGCCAGCAGGGCGGGACAGTCCTACGAGCAGTACTTC	CASRAGQSYEQYF
-	few	TRBV19	TRBJ2-7	TGTGCCAGTAGTATAGGCCAGGGCGGCTCCTACGAGCAGTACTTC	CASSIGQGGSYEQYF
TRBD2	-	TRBV7-9	TRBJ2-3	TGTGCCAGCAGCCCAATTACGGGGGAAGCGGGAGGACCAGATACGCAGTATTTT	CASSPITGEAGGPDTQYF
-	few	TRBV7-2	TRBJ1-5	TGTGCCAGCAGCTCGATTCGCCAGGTTTTTGTTGAGCCCCAGCATTTT	CASSSIRQVFVEPQHF